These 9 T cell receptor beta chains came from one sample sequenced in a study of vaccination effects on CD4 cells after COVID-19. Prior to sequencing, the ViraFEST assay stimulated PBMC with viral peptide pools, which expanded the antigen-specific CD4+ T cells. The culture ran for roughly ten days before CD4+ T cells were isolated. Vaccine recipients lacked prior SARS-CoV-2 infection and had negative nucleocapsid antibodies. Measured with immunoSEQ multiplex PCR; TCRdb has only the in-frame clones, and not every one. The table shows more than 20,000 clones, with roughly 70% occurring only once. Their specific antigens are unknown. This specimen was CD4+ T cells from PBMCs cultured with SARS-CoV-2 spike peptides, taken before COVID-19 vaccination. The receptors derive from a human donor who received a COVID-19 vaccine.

CDR3 sequence reads: CASSRDPSTGELFF. Here the CDR3 DNA reads TGTGCCAGCAGCCGGGACCCTTCCACCGGGGAGCTGTTTTTT. The rearrangement joins TRBV6-4 to TRBJ2-2, with D perhaps TRBD1 or TRBD2 (5 bases each). Trimming cost V 6 bases and J 4 bases, with 12 bases left between them. The CDR3 runs to 14 residues. Germline CDR1 MRHNA, CDR2 SNTAGT.

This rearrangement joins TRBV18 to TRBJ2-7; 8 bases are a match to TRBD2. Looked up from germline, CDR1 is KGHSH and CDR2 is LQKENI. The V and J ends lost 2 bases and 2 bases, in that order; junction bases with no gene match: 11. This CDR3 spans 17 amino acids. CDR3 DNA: TGTGCCAGCTCACCATTCGGGTCGGGAGGGATAACCTACGAGCAGTACTTC. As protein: CASSPFGSGGITYEQYF.

In nucleotides, the CDR3 is TGTGCCAGCTCACAAGCTGACACTGAAGCTTTCTTT. Protein sequence: CASSQADTEAFF. The rearrangement links TRBV18 to TRBJ1-1; the D is unclear. The CDR3 consists of 12 residues. Germline-derived CDR1 and CDR2 are KGHSH and LQKENI. V lost 4 bases and J lost 3, with 6 bases in between.

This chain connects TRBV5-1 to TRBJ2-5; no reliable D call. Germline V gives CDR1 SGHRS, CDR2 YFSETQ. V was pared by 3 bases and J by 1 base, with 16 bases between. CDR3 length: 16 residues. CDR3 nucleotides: TGCGCCAGCAGCTACGGCGCCAGCTTTGGCCAAGAGACCCAGTACTTC. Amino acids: CASSYGASFGQETQYF.

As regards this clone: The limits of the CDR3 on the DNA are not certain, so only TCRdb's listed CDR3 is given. This CDR3 reads CASSLAFFGRQAAYGYTF. This chain connects TRBV27 to TRBJ1-2; TRBD1, the D gene given by the table, was not confirmed from the DNA. Counting both end residues, the CDR3 totals 18 amino acids. Germline-derived CDR1 and CDR2 are MNHEY and SMNVEV (reference sequence).

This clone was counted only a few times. The CDR3 loop reads CASSLDRGGEAFF. The DNA for the CDR3 is TGTGCCAGCAGCTTAGATCGGGGGGGTGAAGCTTTCTTT. The chain links TRBV11-2 to TRBJ1-1; D possibly corresponds to TRBD1 (5 bases). V lost 0 bases, J lost 7 bases, and 9 bases lay in between. Germline V CDR1 and CDR2: SGHAT, FQNNGV. The CDR3 sequence is 13 residues long.

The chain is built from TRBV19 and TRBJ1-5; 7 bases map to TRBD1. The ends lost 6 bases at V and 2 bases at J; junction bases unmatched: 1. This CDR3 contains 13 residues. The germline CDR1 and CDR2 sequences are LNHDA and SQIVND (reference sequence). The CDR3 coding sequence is TGTGCCAGTAGAGGACAGGGCAATCAGCCCCAGCATTTT. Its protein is CASRGQGNQPQHF.

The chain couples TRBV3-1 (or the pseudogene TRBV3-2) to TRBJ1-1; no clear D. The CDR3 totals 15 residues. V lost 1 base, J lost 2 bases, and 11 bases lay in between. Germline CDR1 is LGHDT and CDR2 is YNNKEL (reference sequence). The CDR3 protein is CASSQVGGSNTEAFF. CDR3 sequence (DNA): TGTGCCAGCAGCCAAGTCGGAGGGTCCAACACTGAAGCTTTCTTT.

The CDR3 sequence is CASTNPPGGHWYF. The DNA of the CDR3 is TGTGCCAGTACCAACCCTCCCGGTGGGCATTGGTACTTC. The rearrangement joins TRBV19 to TRBJ2-7; no reliable D call. Germline V gene data show CDR1 as LNHDA and CDR2 as SQIVND (reference sequence). The CDR3 sequence is 13 residues long. The V and J ends lost 7 bases and 12 bases respectively, with 22 bases between them. The full variable domain, completed using reference TRBV19 and TRBJ2-7, is DGGITQSPKYLFRKEGQNVTLSCEQNLNHDAMYWYRQDPGQGLRLIYYSQIVNDFQKGDIAEGYSVSREKKESFPLTVTSAQKNPTAFYLCASTNPPGGHWYFGPGTRLTVT.